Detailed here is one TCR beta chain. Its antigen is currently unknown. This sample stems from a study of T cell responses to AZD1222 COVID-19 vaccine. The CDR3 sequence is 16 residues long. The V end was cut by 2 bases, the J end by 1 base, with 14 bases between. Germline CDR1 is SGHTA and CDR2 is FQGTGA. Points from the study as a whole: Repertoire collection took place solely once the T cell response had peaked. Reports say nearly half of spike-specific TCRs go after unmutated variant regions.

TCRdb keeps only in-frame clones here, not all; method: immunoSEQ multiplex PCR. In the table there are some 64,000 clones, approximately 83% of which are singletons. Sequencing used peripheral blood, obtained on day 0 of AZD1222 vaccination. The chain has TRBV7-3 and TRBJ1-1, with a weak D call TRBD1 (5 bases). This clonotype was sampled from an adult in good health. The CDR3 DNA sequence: TGTGCCAGCAGCTTATCAGGTTCCGGGGGGAACACTGAAGCTTTCTTT. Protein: CASSLSGSGGNTEAFF.